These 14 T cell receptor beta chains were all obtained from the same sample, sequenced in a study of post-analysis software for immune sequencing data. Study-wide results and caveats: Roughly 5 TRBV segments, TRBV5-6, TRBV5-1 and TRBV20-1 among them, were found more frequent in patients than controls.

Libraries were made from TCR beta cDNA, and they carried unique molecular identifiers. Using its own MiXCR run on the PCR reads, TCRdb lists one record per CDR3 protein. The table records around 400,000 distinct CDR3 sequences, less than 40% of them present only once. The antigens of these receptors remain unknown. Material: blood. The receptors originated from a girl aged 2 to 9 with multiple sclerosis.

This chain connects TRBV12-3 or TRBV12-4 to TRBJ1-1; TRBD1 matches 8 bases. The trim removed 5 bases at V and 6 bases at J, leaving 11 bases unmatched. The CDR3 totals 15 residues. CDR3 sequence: CASSLTPGQVSEAFF. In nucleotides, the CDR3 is TGTGCCAGCAGTCTTACGCCGGGACAGGTATCTGAAGCTTTCTTT.

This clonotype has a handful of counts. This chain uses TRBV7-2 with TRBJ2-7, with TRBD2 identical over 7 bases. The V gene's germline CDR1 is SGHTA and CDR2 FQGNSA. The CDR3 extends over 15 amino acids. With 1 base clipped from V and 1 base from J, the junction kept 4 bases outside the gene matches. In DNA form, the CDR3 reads TGTGCCAGCAGCTTAGGCAGGACTAGTTCCTACGAGCAGTACTTC. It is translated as CASSLGRTSSYEQYF.

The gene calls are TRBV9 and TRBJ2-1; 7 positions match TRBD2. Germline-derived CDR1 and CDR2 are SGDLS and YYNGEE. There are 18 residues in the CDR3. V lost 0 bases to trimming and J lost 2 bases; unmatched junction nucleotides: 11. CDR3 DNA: TGTGCCAGCAGCGTAGGTTGGACTAGACAAGGAACCTACAATGAGCAGTTCTTC. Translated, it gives CASSVGWTRQGTYNEQFF. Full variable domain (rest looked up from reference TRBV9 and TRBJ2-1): DSGVTQTPKHLITATGQRVTLRCSPRSGDLSVYWYQQSLDQGLQFLIQYYNGEERAKGNILERFSAQQFPDLHSELNLSSLELGDSALYFCASSVGWTRQGTYNEQFFGPGTRLTVL.

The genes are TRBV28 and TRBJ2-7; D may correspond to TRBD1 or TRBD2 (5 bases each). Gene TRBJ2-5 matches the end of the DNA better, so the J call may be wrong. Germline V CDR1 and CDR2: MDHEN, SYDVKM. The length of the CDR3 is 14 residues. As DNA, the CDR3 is TGTGCCAGCAGTTCACAGGTCCGAGGGGAGACCCAGTACTTC. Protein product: CASSSQVRGETQYF.

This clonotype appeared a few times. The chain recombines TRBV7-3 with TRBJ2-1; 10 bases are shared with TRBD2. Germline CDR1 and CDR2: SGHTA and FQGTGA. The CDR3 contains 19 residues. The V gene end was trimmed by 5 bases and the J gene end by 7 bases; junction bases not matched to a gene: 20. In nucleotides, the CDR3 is TGTGCCAGCAGCCCCCAAATAGCGGGAGGCCCCCCCAGAAATAATGAGCAGTTCTTC. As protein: CASSPQIAGGPPRNNEQFF.

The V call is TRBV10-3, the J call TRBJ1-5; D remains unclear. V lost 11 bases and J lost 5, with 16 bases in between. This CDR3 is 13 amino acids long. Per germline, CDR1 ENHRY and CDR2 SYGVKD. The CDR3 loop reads CAASRVADQPQHF. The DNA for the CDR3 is TGTGCCGCATCCCGGGTAGCGGATCAGCCCCAGCATTTT.

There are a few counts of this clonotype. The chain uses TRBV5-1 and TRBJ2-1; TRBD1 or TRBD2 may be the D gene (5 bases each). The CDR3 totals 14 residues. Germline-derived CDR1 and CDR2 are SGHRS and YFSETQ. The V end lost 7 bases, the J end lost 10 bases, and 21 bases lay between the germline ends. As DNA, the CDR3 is TGCGCCAGCGGCACCGGGACGGCCCGCCAAGAGCAGTTCTTC. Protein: CASGTGTARQEQFF. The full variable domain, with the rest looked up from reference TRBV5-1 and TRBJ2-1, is KAGVTQTPRYLIKTRGQQVTLSCSPISGHRSVSWYQQTPGQGLQFLFEYFSETQRNKGNFPGRFSGRQFSNSRSEMNVSTLELGDSALYLCASGTGTARQEQFFGPGTRLTVL.

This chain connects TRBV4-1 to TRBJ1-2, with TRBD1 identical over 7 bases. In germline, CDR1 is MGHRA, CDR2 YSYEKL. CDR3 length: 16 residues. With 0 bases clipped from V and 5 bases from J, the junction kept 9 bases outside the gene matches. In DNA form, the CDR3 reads TGCGCCAGCAGCCAAGATCGAGACAGGGATCAATATGGCTACACCTTC. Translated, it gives CASSQDRDRDQYGYTF.

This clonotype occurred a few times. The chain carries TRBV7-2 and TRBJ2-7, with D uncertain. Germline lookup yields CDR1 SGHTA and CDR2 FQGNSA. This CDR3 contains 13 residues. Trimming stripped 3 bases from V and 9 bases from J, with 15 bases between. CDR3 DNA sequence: TGTGCCAGCAGCTTGGGCATGGGCCTCGGGCAGTACTTC. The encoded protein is CASSLGMGLGQYF.

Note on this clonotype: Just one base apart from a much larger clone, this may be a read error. The CDR3 nucleotides are TGTGCCATCAGGGACCGGGACGGGTCCTACGAGCAGTACTTC. It specifies CAIRDRDGSYEQYF. The chain combines TRBV10-3 with TRBJ2-7; D may be TRBD1 or TRBD2 (5 bases each). The CDR3 sequence is 14 residues long. The germline V gene encodes CDR1 ENHRY and CDR2 SYGVKD. Trimming left V 6 bases short and J 1 base short, with 13 bases between.

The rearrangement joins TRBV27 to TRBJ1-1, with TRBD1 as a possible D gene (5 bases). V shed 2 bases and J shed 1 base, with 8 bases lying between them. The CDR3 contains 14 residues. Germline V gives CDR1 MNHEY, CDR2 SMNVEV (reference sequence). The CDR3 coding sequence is TGTGCCAGCAGTTTAAATCAGGGGAACACTGAAGCTTTCTTT. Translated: CASSLNQGNTEAFF.

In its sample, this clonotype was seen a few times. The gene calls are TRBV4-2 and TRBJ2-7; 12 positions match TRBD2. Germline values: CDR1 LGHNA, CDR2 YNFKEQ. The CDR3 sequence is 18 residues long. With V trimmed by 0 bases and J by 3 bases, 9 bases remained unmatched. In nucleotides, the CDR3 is TGTGCCAGCAGCCAAGAATCTCCACTAGCGGGAGGCATCTACGAGCAGTACTTC. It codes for CASSQESPLAGGIYEQYF.

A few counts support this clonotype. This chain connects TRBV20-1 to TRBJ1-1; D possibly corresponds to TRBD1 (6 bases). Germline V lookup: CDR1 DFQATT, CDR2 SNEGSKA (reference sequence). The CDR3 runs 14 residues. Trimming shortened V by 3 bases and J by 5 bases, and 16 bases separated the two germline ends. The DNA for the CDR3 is TGCAGTGCTAGGCCACAGGGTTTTGGGACTGAAGCTTTCTTT. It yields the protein CSARPQGFGTEAFF.

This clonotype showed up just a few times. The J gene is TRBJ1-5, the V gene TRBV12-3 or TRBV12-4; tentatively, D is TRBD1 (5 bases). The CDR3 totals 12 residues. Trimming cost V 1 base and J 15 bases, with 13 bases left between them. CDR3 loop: CASSLGGPALHF. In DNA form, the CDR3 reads TGTGCCAGCAGTTTAGGGGGCCCGGCATTGCATTTT.